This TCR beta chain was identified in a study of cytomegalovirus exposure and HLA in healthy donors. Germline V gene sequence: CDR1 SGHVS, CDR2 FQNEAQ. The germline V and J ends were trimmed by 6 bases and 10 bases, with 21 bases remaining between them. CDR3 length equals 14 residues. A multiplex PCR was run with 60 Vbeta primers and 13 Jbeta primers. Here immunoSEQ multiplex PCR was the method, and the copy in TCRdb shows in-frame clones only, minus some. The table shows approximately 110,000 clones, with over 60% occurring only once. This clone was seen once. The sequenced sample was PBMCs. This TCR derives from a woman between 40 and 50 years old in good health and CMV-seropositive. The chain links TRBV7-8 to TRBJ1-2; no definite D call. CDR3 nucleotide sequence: TGTGCCAGCAGGCCTAGTAGTGGACCGGAGGCCTACACCTTC. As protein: CASRPSSGPEAYTF.